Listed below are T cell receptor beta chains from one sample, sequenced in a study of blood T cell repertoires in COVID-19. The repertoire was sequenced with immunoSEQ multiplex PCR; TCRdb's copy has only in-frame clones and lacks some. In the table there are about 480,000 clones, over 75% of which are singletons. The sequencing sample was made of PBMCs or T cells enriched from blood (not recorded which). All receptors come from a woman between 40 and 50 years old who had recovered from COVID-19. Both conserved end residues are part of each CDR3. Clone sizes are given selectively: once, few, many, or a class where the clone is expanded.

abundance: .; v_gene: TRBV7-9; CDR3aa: CASSLKGSPGVISGYTF
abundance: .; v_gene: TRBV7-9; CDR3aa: CASSFGESDTQYF
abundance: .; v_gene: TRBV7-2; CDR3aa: CASSLSGYEQYF
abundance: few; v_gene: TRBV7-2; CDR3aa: CASRSRGPQETQYF
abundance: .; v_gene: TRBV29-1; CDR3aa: CSALGGDRGYEQYF
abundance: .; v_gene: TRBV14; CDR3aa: CASSLWTGGLSNEKLFF
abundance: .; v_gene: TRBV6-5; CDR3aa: CASRLSGSYEQYF
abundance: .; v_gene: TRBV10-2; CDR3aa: CASQRGRITEAFF
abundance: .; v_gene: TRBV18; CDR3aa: CASSPRDKETQYF
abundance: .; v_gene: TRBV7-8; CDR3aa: CASSLSGGGTEAFF
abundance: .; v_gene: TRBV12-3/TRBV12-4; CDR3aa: CASSFFLFYEQYF
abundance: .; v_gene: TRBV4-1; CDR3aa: CASSQTSGTPGEQYF
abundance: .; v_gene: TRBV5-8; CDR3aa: CASSLAPGYLAKNIQYF
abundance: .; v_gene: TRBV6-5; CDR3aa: CASGTANTGELFF
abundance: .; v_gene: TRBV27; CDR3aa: CASSADRETEQYF
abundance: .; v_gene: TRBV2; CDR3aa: CASRLTQNTEAFF
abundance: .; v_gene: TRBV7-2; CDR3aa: CASSLGLAGRPSF
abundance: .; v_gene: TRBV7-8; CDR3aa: CASSGRDRGPPLHF
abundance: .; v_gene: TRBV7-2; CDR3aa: CASSQRQPGASPLHF
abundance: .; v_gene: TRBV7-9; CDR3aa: CASSETKTRATNEKLFF
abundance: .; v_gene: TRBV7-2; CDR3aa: CASSKRGGVAKNIQYF
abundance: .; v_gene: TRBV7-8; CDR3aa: CASSLNRDYGYTF
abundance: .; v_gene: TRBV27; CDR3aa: CASSSEGTGSYGQYF
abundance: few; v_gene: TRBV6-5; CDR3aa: CASSYSSGRFYEQYF
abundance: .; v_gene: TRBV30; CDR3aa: CAWIPRRTEAFF
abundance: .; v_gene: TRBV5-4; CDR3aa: CASSLGQGNEKLFF
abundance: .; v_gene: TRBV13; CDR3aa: CASSLDQDSHWDGYTF
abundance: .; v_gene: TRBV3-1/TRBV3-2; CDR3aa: CASSHTGTGNDYGYTF
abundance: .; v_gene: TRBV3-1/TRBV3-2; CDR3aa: CASSPLHGQGASGETQYF
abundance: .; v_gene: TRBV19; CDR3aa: CASSADRLGAQYF
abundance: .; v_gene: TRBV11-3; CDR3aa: CASSTTGLFYEQYF
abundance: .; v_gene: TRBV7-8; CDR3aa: CASSSGTSGMIIYNEQFF
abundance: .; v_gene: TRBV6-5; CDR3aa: CASNPGQGAYEQYF
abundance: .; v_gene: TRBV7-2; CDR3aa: CASSLDSARDFGELFF
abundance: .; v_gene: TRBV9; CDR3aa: CASSAGGATGELFF